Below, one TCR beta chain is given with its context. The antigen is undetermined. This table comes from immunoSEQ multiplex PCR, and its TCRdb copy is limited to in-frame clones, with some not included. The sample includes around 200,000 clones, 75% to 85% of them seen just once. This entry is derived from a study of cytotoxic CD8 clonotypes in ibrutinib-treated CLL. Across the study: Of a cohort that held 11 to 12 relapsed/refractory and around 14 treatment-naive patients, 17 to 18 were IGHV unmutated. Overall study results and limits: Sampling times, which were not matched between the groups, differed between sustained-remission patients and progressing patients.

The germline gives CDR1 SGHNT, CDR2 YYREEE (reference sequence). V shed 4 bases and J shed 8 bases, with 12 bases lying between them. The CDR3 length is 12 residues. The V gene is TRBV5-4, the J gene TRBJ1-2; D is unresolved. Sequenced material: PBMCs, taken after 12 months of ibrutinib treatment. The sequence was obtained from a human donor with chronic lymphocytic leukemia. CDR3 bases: TGTGCCAGCAGCCTATTTGGTGAGGGCTACACCTTC. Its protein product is CASSLFGEGYTF.